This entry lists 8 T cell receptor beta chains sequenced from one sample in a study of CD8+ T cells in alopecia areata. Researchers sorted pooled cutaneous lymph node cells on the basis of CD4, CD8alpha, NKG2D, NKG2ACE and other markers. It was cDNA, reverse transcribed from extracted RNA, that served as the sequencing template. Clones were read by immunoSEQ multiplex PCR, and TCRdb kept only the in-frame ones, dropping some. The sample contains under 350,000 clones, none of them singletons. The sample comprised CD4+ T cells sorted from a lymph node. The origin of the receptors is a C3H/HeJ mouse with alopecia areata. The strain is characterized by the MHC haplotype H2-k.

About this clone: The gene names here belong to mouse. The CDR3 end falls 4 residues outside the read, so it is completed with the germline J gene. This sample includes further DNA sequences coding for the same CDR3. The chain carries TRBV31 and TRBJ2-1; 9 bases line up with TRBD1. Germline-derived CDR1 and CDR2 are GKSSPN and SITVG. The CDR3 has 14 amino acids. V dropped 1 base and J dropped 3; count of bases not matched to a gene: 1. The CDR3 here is CAWSQTGGYAEQFF. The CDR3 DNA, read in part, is TGTGCCTGGAGTCAGACAGGGGGCTATGCT.

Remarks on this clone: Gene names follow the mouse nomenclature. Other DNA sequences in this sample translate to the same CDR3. The CDR3 DNA, read in part, is TGTGCCAGCAGTCGACTGGGGGTCTATGCT. Its translation: CASSRLGVYA. The whole CDR3 sequence reads CASSRLGVYAEQFF. V gene TRBV19 combines with J gene TRBJ2-1, with TRBD2 matching 9 bases. Read sequence stops 4 residues before the CDR3 end, and the germline J gene provides the missing end. This CDR3 region has 14 residues. Germline CDR1 FNHDT, CDR2 SITEND (reference sequence). V shed 4 bases, J shed 3 bases, and the junction held 2 bases outside the gene matches.

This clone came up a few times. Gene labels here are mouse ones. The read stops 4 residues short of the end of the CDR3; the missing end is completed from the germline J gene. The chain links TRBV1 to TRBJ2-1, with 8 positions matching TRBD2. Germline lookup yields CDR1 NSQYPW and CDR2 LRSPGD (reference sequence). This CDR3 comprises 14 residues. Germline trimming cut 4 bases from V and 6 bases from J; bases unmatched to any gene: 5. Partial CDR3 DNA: TGCACCTGCAGTGGCCTGGGGGGCGGTGCT. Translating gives CTCSGLGGGA. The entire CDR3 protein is CTCSGLGGGAEQFF.

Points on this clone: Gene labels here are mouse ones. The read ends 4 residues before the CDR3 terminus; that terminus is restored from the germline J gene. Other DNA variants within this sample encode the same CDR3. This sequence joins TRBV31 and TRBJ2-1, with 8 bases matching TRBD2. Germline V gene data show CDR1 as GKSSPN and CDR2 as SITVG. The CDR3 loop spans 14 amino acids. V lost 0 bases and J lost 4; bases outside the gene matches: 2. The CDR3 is CAWSLDWGYAEQFF. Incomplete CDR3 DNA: TGTGCCTGGAGTCTAGACTGGGGTTATGCT.

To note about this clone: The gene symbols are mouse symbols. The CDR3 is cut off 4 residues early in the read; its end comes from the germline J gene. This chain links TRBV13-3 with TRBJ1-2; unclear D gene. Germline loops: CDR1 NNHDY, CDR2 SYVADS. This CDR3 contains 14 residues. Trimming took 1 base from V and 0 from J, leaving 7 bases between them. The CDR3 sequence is CASSDNIANSDYTF. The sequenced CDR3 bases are TGTGCCAGCAGTGATAACATTGCAAACTCC.

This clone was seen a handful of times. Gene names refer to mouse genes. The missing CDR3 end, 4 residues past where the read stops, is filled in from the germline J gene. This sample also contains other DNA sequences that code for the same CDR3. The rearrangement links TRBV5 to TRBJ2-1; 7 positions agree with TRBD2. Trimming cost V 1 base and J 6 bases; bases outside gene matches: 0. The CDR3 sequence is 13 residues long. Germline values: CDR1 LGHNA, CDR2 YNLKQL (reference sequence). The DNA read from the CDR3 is TGTGCCAGCAGCCAAGCTGGGGGTGCT. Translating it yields CASSQAGGA. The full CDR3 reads CASSQAGGAEQFF.

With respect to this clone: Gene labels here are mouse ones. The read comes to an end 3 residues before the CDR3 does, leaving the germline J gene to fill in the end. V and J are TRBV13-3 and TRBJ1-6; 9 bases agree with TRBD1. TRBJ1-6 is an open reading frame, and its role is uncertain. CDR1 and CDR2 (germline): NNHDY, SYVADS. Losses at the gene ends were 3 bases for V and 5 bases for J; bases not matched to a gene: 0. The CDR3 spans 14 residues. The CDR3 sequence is CASSGDRDNSPLYF. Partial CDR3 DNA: TGTGCCAGCAGTGGGGACAGGGATAATTCGCCC.

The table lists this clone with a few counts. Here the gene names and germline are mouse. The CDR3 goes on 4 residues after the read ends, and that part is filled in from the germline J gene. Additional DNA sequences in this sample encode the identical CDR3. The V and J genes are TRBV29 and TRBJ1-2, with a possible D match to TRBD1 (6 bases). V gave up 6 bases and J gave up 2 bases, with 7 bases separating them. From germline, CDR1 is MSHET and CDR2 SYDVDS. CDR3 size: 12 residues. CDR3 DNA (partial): TGTGCTAGCAGCCAGGGGAACTCC. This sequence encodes CASSQGNS. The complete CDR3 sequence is CASSQGNSDYTF. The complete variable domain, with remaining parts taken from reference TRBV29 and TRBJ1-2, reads DMKVTQMPRYLIKRMGENVLLECGQDMSHETMYWYRQDPGLGLQLIYISYDVDSNSEGDIPKGYRVSRKKREHFSLILDSAKTNQTSVYFCASSQGNSDYTFGSGTRLLVI.